Each of the 8 T cell receptor beta chains below was sequenced from the same sample in a study of cytomegalovirus exposure and HLA in healthy donors (dated by TCRdb to 2015 to 2018). The method was the immunoSEQ multiplex PCR assay. For the multiplex PCR, a mixture combining 60 forward primers for TCR Vbeta segments and 13 reverse primers for TCR Jbeta segments was used. TCRdb holds this immuneACCESS table with in-frame rearrangements only. Some clones are missing; in checked studies, unresolved V genes explain under half, and the rest has no known cause. The sample table lists about 130,000 clones, approximately 61% of them with a count of one. Of the sample, roughly 1.5% falls within the top ten clones. Specimen: PBMCs. These receptors came from a man aged 25-45 years in good health and CMV-seropositive.

The chain combines TRBV10-3 with TRBJ2-2; possible D gene TRBD1, 6 bases. CDR1 ENHRY and CDR2 SYGVKD come from the germline V gene. The CDR3 is 18 amino acids. Trimming removed 0 bases at V and 4 bases at J, with 18 bases between. The CDR3 nucleotides are TGTGCCATCAGTGAGTCAACGACAGGCAAGGTCACCACCGGGGAGCTGTTTTTT. Its protein product is CAISESTTGKVTTGELFF.

The chain is built from TRBV5-1 and TRBJ2-1, with D perhaps matching TRBD2 (5 bases). The V end was cut by 7 bases, the J end by 9 bases, with 20 bases between. This CDR3 contains 14 residues. In germline, CDR1 is SGHRS, CDR2 YFSETQ. CDR3 in DNA: TGCGCCAGCTCTCAGGACTCCCGCCGGGGTGAGCAGTTCTTC. Translation: CASSQDSRRGEQFF.

This chain uses TRBV6-5 with TRBJ2-1; 10 bases agree with TRBD2. Trimming cost V 5 bases and J 8 bases; bases outside gene matches: 6. The CDR3 extends over 14 amino acids. Germline V gene data show CDR1 as MNHEY and CDR2 as SVGAGI. This CDR3 is CASSRASGSYEQFF. The CDR3, as DNA: TGTGCCAGCAGTAGGGCTAGCGGGAGTTATGAGCAGTTCTTC.

V and J are TRBV19 and TRBJ1-1; a possible D gene is TRBD1 (5 bases). This CDR3 is 15 amino acids long. The germline CDR1 and CDR2 sequences are LNHDA and SQIVND (reference sequence). Trimming pared 3 bases from V and 3 bases from J, leaving 14 bases between. CDR3 in DNA: TGTGCCAGTAGTATTTGGGGGGTGTCGTACACTGAAGCTTTCTTT. Translation: CASSIWGVSYTEAFF. Complete variable domain (other parts from reference TRBV19 and TRBJ1-1): DGGITQSPKYLFRKEGQNVTLSCEQNLNHDAMYWYRQDPGQGLRLIYYSQIVNDFQKGDIAEGYSVSREKKESFPLTVTSAQKNPTAFYLCASSIWGVSYTEAFFGQGTRLTVV.

There are a few counts of this clone. The chain links TRBV18 to TRBJ1-1; 10 bases map to TRBD1. V lost 6 bases to trimming and J lost 3 bases; unmatched junction nucleotides: 7. The V gene's germline CDR1 is KGHSH and CDR2 LQKENI. The CDR3 has 15 residues. CDR3 coding DNA: TGTGCCAGCTCGCCTGGACAGGGGGATTACACTGAAGCTTTCTTT. Amino acid sequence: CASSPGQGDYTEAFF.

In its sample, this clone was seen a few times. The CDR3 sequence: CASSPPLGLALGNEQFF. The CDR3 region has the DNA TGTGCCAGCAGCCCTCCCCTCGGACTAGCATTAGGGAATGAGCAGTTCTTC. This rearrangement joins TRBV13 to TRBJ2-1; 8 nucleotides agree with TRBD2. This CDR3 region has 17 residues. From germline, CDR1 is PRHDT and CDR2 FYEKMQ (reference sequence). Trimming cost V 5 bases and J 7 bases; bases outside gene matches: 16.

The V call is TRBV29-1, the J call TRBJ1-2, with 7 bases aligning to TRBD1. The CDR3 consists of 13 residues. Germline assignment: CDR1 SQVTM and CDR2 ANQGSEA. V was pared by 7 bases and J by 0 bases, with 5 bases of the junction left unmatched. CDR3 sequence (DNA): TGCAGCGCTGGGACAGCGTCTAACTATGGCTACACCTTC. It yields the protein CSAGTASNYGYTF.

In its sample, this clone was seen a few times. The chain joins TRBV2 to TRBJ1-4; D is unclear. The CDR3 spans 12 residues. The V gene's germline CDR1 is SNHLY and CDR2 FYNNEI. Between the trimmed V and J ends, which lost 2 bases and 6 bases, there was a span of 4 bases. The CDR3, as DNA: TGTGCCAGCAGTGAAAGAGATGAAAAACTGTTTTTT. Translation: CASSERDEKLFF.